This entry describes one T cell receptor (beta chain). Its specificity is not known. This specimen comes from a study of T-cell reconstitution after alpha-beta-depleted transplantation in children. Findings and caveats of the study: At day 60, the high TCRbeta diversity found in some patients originated from recipient T cells and thymic progenitors that had survived. Hyperexpanded clones declined; after one year, newly produced T cells mostly supplied diversity.

Unique molecular identifiers were incorporated when the TCRbeta library was constructed. Each CDR3 protein is one row after TCRdb ran MiXCR on the PCR reads. The data contain 500,000 to 650,000 distinct CDR3 sequences, over 10% of them singletons. Trimming pared 5 bases from V and 1 base from J, leaving 12 bases between. This CDR3 is built from 14 residues. The germline gives CDR1 DFQATT, CDR2 SNEGSKA (reference sequence). The receptor was isolated from a male patient younger than 18 who had a stem cell transplant for acute myeloid leukemia, so the T cells may come from the graft donor. V gene TRBV20-1 combines with J gene TRBJ2-1, with D unresolved. Specimen: PBMCs, mostly from graft donor cells, collected 360 days after TCRalphabeta/CD19-depleted stem cell transplant. The CDR3 reads CSAGPVLSYNEQFF. The DNA of the CDR3 is TGCAGTGCTGGTCCCGTGCTGTCCTACAATGAGCAGTTCTTC.